What follows are 26 T cell receptor beta chains derived from one specimen sequenced in a study of shared T cell receptors in the human thymus. The assay was immunoSEQ multiplex PCR, and TCRdb's table has in-frame clones only and misses some. There are over 350,000 clones in the sample; 85% to 95% occur only once, and 0.02% lies in the top ten. Sequencing input: thymocytes. These receptors came from a human donor.

The rearrangement uses TRBV10-2 and TRBJ2-1, with 7 bases matching TRBD2. Germline loops: CDR1 WSHSY, CDR2 SAAADI. The CDR3 is 17 amino acids. Trimming cost V 6 bases and J 0 bases; bases outside gene matches: 11. Here the CDR3 reads CASRSLAESSSYNEQFF. In nucleotides, the CDR3 is TGCGCCAGCAGGTCCCTAGCGGAGTCGAGCTCCTACAATGAGCAGTTCTTC.

This chain uses TRBV4-2 with TRBJ2-3, with TRBD2 matching over 13 bases. V lost 1 base, J lost 2 bases, and 3 bases stayed unmatched. Germline loops: CDR1 LGHNA, CDR2 YNFKEQ. The length of the CDR3 is 17 residues. The CDR3 is CASSQGTSGGFTDTQYF. The CDR3 DNA reads TGTGCCAGCAGCCAAGGGACTAGCGGGGGTTTCACAGATACGCAGTATTTT.

The genes are TRBV10-3 and TRBJ2-7; D is possibly TRBD2 (6 bases). V lost 8 bases and J lost 2, with 16 bases in between. Per germline, CDR1 ENHRY and CDR2 SYGVKD. The CDR3 loop spans 14 amino acids. The CDR3 region is CAIGDWDATYEQYF. The DNA for the CDR3 is TGTGCCATCGGGGACTGGGACGCAACCTACGAGCAGTACTTC.

V gene TRBV27 combines with J gene TRBJ1-2, with TRBD1 matching over 7 bases. The CDR3 consists of 16 residues. CDR1 and CDR2 from the germline V gene are MNHEY and SMNVEV (reference sequence). The V and J ends lost 3 bases and 4 bases, in that order; junction bases with no gene match: 11. CDR3 sequence: CASSFLLDRSFYGYTF. The DNA of the CDR3 is TGTGCCAGCAGTTTTCTTTTGGACAGGAGCTTCTATGGCTACACCTTC.

The sample holds a few counts of this clone. V and J are TRBV11-2 and TRBJ2-3; D call uncertain. The CDR3 consists of 14 residues. V lost 3 bases to trimming and J lost 2 bases, with 9 bases between them. Germline V gives CDR1 SGHAT, CDR2 FQNNGV. In nucleotides, the CDR3 is TGTGCCAGCAGCTTCAGACTCCCCACAGATACGCAGTATTTT. Protein sequence: CASSFRLPTDTQYF.

The V and J genes are TRBV4-1 and TRBJ2-3; D remains ambiguous. CDR3 length: 15 residues. From germline, CDR1 is MGHRA and CDR2 YSYEKL. V was trimmed by 4 bases and J by 0 bases, leaving 11 bases between them. CDR3 loop: CASSRIQTSTDTQYF. CDR3 in DNA: TGCGCCAGCAGCCGAATTCAGACAAGCACAGATACGCAGTATTTT.

CDR3 protein: CASSQVVLGTSGGASSYEQYF. The CDR3 DNA follows: TGTGCCAGCAGCCAAGTGGTCCTCGGGACTAGCGGGGGGGCGAGCTCCTACGAGCAGTACTTC. This chain connects TRBV4-2 to TRBJ2-7; TRBD2 aligns across 16 bases. V gave up 1 base and J gave up 0 bases; unmatched junction bases: 12. This CDR3 contains 21 residues. Per germline, CDR1 LGHNA and CDR2 YNFKEQ.

The V call is TRBV13, the J call TRBJ2-1; D is undetermined. The V and J ends lost 2 bases and 8 bases respectively, with 4 bases between them. This CDR3 contains 11 residues. Germline values: CDR1 PRHDT, CDR2 FYEKMQ (reference sequence). The CDR3 is CASSLHDEQFF. The CDR3 coding sequence is TGTGCCAGCAGCTTACACGATGAGCAGTTCTTC.

This clone has just one count. The chain uses TRBV11-1 and TRBJ2-3, with 7 bases that match TRBD1. This CDR3 has 15 amino acids. Germline lookup yields CDR1 SGHAT and CDR2 FQDESV (reference sequence). Germline trimming cut 10 bases from V and 3 bases from J; bases unmatched to any gene: 13. CDR3 region: CATTEGGERTDTQYF. In nucleotides, the CDR3 is TGTGCCACCACCGAAGGGGGCGAAAGGACAGATACGCAGTATTTT.

The V call is TRBV7-3, the J call TRBJ2-1; D may be TRBD1 (6 bases). The germline V gene has CDR1 SGHTA and CDR2 FQGTGA. This CDR3 comprises 17 residues. Trimming stripped 4 bases from V and 0 bases from J, with 16 bases between. The CDR3 sequence is CASSSPDSKFSYNEQFF. The CDR3 DNA is TGTGCCAGCAGCTCCCCGGACAGCAAGTTCTCCTACAATGAGCAGTTCTTC.

The chain is built from TRBV7-2 and TRBJ1-1, with a possible D match to TRBD1 (5 bases). The CDR3 is 17 residues long. With 5 bases removed from V and 1 base from J, the gap between germline ends came to 20 bases. Germline V gene sequence: CDR1 SGHTA, CDR2 FQGNSA. CDR3 nucleotide sequence: TGTGCCAGCAGCCATAGACAGTTTGGGGGTTGGAACACTGAAGCTTTCTTT. Translated: CASSHRQFGGWNTEAFF.

V is TRBV5-4 and J is TRBJ2-4, with 7 bases identical to TRBD2. The CDR3 runs to 14 residues. Germline lookup yields CDR1 SGHNT and CDR2 YYREEE (reference sequence). V shed 3 bases and J 6 bases; nucleotides not matched to a gene: 6. In DNA, the CDR3 is TGTGCCAGCAGCTACAAGACTAGCCCAAACATTCAGTACTTC. It specifies CASSYKTSPNIQYF.

V is TRBV27 and J is TRBJ2-1; perhaps D is TRBD1 or TRBD2 (7 bases each). The CDR3 covers 18 residues. Trimming stripped 3 bases from V and 0 bases from J, with 18 bases between. Germline V CDR1 and CDR2: MNHEY, SMNVEV (reference sequence). The CDR3 is CASSFSGGEGASYNEQFF. CDR3 DNA: TGTGCCAGCAGTTTCTCAGGGGGGGAGGGCGCCTCCTACAATGAGCAGTTCTTC.

This clone appeared a single time. This chain links TRBV4-1 with TRBJ1-2; 8 bases line up with TRBD1. This CDR3 contains 14 residues. With V trimmed by 0 bases and J by 5 bases, 2 bases remained unmatched. Looked up from germline, CDR1 is MGHRA and CDR2 is YSYEKL. This chain's CDR3 is CASSQEQGAYGYTF. The CDR3 DNA sequence: TGCGCCAGCAGCCAAGAGCAGGGGGCTTATGGCTACACCTTC.

The V and J genes are TRBV25-1 and TRBJ2-1; the D is unclear. This CDR3 has 18 residues. CDR1 is MGHDK and CDR2 is SYGVNS in the germline V gene. V was trimmed by 2 bases and J by 4 bases, leaving 21 bases between them. The CDR3 DNA reads TGTGCCAGCAGTGAAACCCAAACGGGCAGGCTGGTATACAATGAGCAGTTCTTC. Translated, it gives CASSETQTGRLVYNEQFF.

This chain's CDR3 is CASSLNGTSGYQETQYF. In DNA form, the CDR3 reads TGTGCCAGCAGCTTGAATGGGACTAGCGGCTACCAAGAGACCCAGTACTTC. The rearrangement uses TRBV5-4 and TRBJ2-5; 11 bases are shared with TRBD2. J lost 0 bases, V lost 1 base, and 5 bases had no gene match. This CDR3 is 17 amino acids long. Germline-derived CDR1 and CDR2 are SGHNT and YYREEE (reference sequence).

V gene TRBV25-1 combines with J gene TRBJ2-1; 10 bases map to TRBD2. CDR1 is MGHDK, CDR2 SYGVNS, per germline. Trimming removed 1 base from V and 4 bases from J; junction bases left unmatched: 7. The CDR3 contains 17 residues. The CDR3 nucleotides read TGTGCCAGCAGTGAATTCATAACTAGCGGGGTTTACAATGAGCAGTTCTTC. Residues: CASSEFITSGVYNEQFF.

A single count supports this clone. V and J are TRBV14 and TRBJ2-7; 14 nucleotides line up with TRBD2. Trimming cost V 6 bases and J 6 bases; bases outside gene matches: 7. Germline CDR1 SGHDN, CDR2 FVKESK. This CDR3 comprises 15 residues. Written as DNA, the CDR3 is TGTGCCAGCAGAGGACTAGCGGGAGGAGTAAGCGAGCAGTACTTC. As protein: CASRGLAGGVSEQYF.

The genes are TRBV5-4 and TRBJ2-7; D is ambiguous. The germline gives CDR1 SGHNT, CDR2 YYREEE (reference sequence). With 4 bases removed from V and 6 bases from J, the gap between germline ends came to 14 bases. This CDR3 comprises 13 residues. DNA of the CDR3: TGTGCCAGCAGCCTAAAACCCGAGTGCGAGCAGTACTTC. Translated: CASSLKPECEQYF.

The rearrangement links TRBV5-1 to TRBJ1-1; D ambiguous. Per the germline V gene, CDR1 is SGHRS and CDR2 is YFSETQ. This CDR3 comprises 18 residues. Deletions cut 4 bases from V and 0 bases from J, with 22 bases between. The CDR3 DNA reads TGCGCCAGCAGCACCGGAGGGCAACGAATACCCATGAACACTGAAGCTTTCTTT. Translating gives CASSTGGQRIPMNTEAFF.

V usage is TRBV2 and J usage is TRBJ2-7; 14 nucleotides agree with TRBD2. V gave up 5 bases and J gave up 2 bases; unmatched junction bases: 2. Germline assignment: CDR1 SNHLY and CDR2 FYNNEI. The CDR3 length is 15 residues. The CDR3 nucleotides read TGTGCCAGCAGTAGGGGACTAGCGGGAGCCTACGAGCAGTACTTC. Its translation: CASSRGLAGAYEQYF.

The CDR3 loop reads CASSSLSIRQESSYEQYF. The CDR3 bases are TGTGCCAGCAGTTCCCTATCGATTAGACAGGAGAGCTCCTACGAGCAGTACTTC. The genes are TRBV27 and TRBJ2-7, with D possibly being TRBD1 (6 bases). V was cut by 4 bases and J by 0 bases, with 22 bases left in between. The germline CDR1 and CDR2 sequences are MNHEY and SMNVEV (reference sequence). The CDR3 totals 18 residues.

J is TRBJ2-1 and V is TRBV11-1, with 10 bases identical to TRBD2. The CDR3 length is 16 residues. Germline values: CDR1 SGHAT, CDR2 FQDESV (reference sequence). V shed 5 bases and J 8 bases; nucleotides not matched to a gene: 12. CDR3 residues: CASSPRRAGGSDEQFF. The CDR3 DNA reads TGTGCCAGCAGCCCCCGCCGAGCGGGAGGGAGCGATGAGCAGTTCTTC.

For this clone: The sample holds other DNA sequences that translate to the same CDR3. The gene calls are TRBV18 and TRBJ2-1, with TRBD1 identical over 9 bases. Germline CDR1 is KGHSH and CDR2 is LQKENI. V was clipped by 0 bases and J by 3 bases; unmatched bases: 3. The CDR3 contains 16 residues. The CDR3 nucleotides are TGTGCCAGCTCACCACCCGGGACAGGGAGCTACAATGAGCAGTTCTTC. This codes for CASSPPGTGSYNEQFF.

The chain couples TRBV7-2 to TRBJ1-2; TRBD1 agrees at 7 bases. With 2 bases clipped from V and 5 bases from J, the junction kept 8 bases outside the gene matches. In germline, CDR1 is SGHTA, CDR2 FQGNSA. There are 15 residues in the CDR3. DNA of the CDR3: TGTGCCAGCAGCTTATTTGAGGACAGGCTTTATGGCTACACCTTC. Amino acids: CASSLFEDRLYGYTF.

The CDR3 DNA reads TGTGCCAGCAGCGTACCAGGGGAAGAGACCCAGTACTTC. Amino acid sequence: CASSVPGEETQYF. V gene TRBV9 combines with J gene TRBJ2-5, with a tentative D call TRBD1 (6 bases). CDR3 length equals 13 residues. Germline assignment: CDR1 SGDLS and CDR2 YYNGEE. The ends were cut back, 1 base at V and 3 bases at J, with 7 bases in the middle.